This entry describes one T cell receptor (beta chain). CDR1 is SNHLY and CDR2 is FYNNEI in the germline V gene. The CDR3 consists of 12 residues. Trimming stripped 7 bases from V and 7 bases from J, with 8 bases between. The primer mix had 60 Vbeta and 13 Jbeta primers. The repertoire was sequenced with immunoSEQ multiplex PCR; TCRdb's copy has only in-frame clones and lacks some. Among about 130,000 clones listed, approximately 80% were seen once. The data belong to a study of cytomegalovirus exposure and HLA in healthy donors. V and J are TRBV2 and TRBJ1-6; D call uncertain. Sequencing input: PBMCs. The sequence derives from a man aged 35 to 55 in good health and CMV-seronegative. The CDR3 sequence is CASTVANSPLHF. DNA for the CDR3: TGTGCCAGCACGGTCGCCAATTCACCCCTCCACTTT.